A selection of T cell receptor beta chains follows, all from one sample in a study of CD8+CD57+ T cells in acquired aplastic anemia. Using its own MiXCR run on the reads, TCRdb lists one record per CDR3 protein. The sample shows 150,000 to 200,000 distinct CDR3 sequences, around 65% of them seen only once. The sample taken for sequencing was sorted CD4+, CD8+, or CD8+CD57+ T cells (not recorded which) from PBMCs. The receptor set was obtained from a human donor with severe aplastic anemia or a healthy control (not recorded which). CDR3s include the opening cysteine and the closing phenylalanine or tryptophan. A D gene is named only where the DNA matches it firmly. Only part of the rows carry a size: once, few, many, or a class if the clone is expanded.

v_call	j_call	cdr3_length	d_call	clone_size	cdr3_aa	cdr3_nt
TRBV20-1	TRBJ2-1	12	-	-	CSAPTRANEQFF	TGCAGTGCCCCCACGAGGGCTAACGAGCAGTTCTTC
TRBV12-3/TRBV12-4	TRBJ1-6	12	-	-	CAIRRDNSPLHF	TGTGCCATCCGAAGGGATAATTCACCCCTCCACTTT
TRBV7-2	TRBJ2-1	14	TRBD2	-	CASSSTSGSNEQFF	TGTGCCAGCAGCTCTACTAGCGGGAGCAATGAGCAGTTCTTC
TRBV12-5	TRBJ2-1	12	-	many	CASGLSGGEQFF	TGTGCTAGTGGTTTGAGTGGCGGCGAGCAGTTCTTC
TRBV19	TRBJ2-7	14	-	-	CASSIVAQGHEQYF	TGTGCCAGTAGTATAGTTGCACAGGGCCACGAGCAGTACTTC
TRBV29-1	TRBJ2-7	13	-	-	CSVPGQNPYEQYF	TGCAGCGTCCCCGGACAGAACCCCTACGAGCAGTACTTC
TRBV20-1	TRBJ2-3	16	TRBD2	-	CSAEDTSGASTDTQYF	TGCAGTGCGGAAGACACTAGCGGAGCTAGCACAGATACGCAGTATTTT
TRBV7-2	TRBJ1-1	17	TRBD1	-	CASSSDLDRVSNTEAFF	TGTGCCAGCAGCTCCGACCTTGACAGGGTATCCAACACTGAAGCTTTCTTT
TRBV5-8	TRBJ2-1	13	-	-	CASTPNRTQFFVF	TGTGCCAGCACCCCCAACAGGACGCAGTTCTTCGTTTTC
TRBV7-2	TRBJ1-4	13	TRBD1	-	CASSFGTGEGLFF	TGTGCCAGCAGCTTTGGGACAGGAGAAGGGCTGTTTTTT
TRBV20-1	TRBJ2-7	15	TRBD1	-	CSASSGTGVGYEQYF	TGCAGTGCCAGCTCCGGGACAGGGGTTGGCTACGAGCAGTACTTC
TRBV7-9	TRBJ1-4	14	-	-	CASSRAANREKLFF	TGTGCCAGCAGCCGAGCCGCAAACAGGGAAAAACTGTTTTTT
TRBV4-1	TRBJ1-6	16	-	-	CASCQEFDAELSPLHF	TGCGCCAGCTGCCAAGAATTCGACGCCGAGCTGTCACCCCTCCACTTT
TRBV24-1	TRBJ2-1	16	TRBD2	-	CATSGSTGGHLNEQFF	TGTGCCACCAGTGGGTCAACGGGGGGGCATCTTAATGAGCAGTTCTTC
TRBV5-1	TRBJ2-5	13	-	-	CASSLVTQETQYF	TGCGCCAGCAGCTTGGTAACACAAGAGACCCAGTACTTC
TRBV29-1	TRBJ2-3	10	-	few	CSVEGGTQYF	TGCAGCGTTGAAGGGGGTACGCAGTATTTT
TRBV19	TRBJ1-2	14	TRBD1	-	CASRVRQGLYGYTF	TGTGCCAGTAGGGTCCGACAGGGGCTCTATGGCTACACCTTC
TRBV10-2	TRBJ1-3	13	-	few	CASSVTSGNTIYF	TGCGCCAGCAGCGTGACATCTGGAAACACCATATATTTT
TRBV6-1	TRBJ2-7	14	-	many	CASSEPGGGYEQYF	TGTGCCAGCAGTGAACCGGGGGGCGGCTACGAGCAGTACTTC
TRBV19	TRBJ1-2	15	-	-	CASSIETSANYGYTF	TGTGCCAGTAGTATCGAAACGTCGGCTAACTATGGCTACACCTTC
TRBV28	TRBJ2-2	14	-	many	CASSLVTGSGELFF	TGTGCCAGCAGCTTAGTTACAGGGTCCGGGGAGCTGTTTTTT
TRBV10-3	TRBJ1-2	13	-	few	CAIGVAADYGYTF	TGTGCCATCGGTGTTGCCGCCGACTATGGCTACACCTTC
TRBV20-1	TRBJ1-2	13	-	-	CSAPGTEFGGYTF	TGCAGTGCCCCCGGAACAGAATTCGGTGGCTACACCTTC
TRBV19	TRBJ1-5	15	-	-	CASSIDRGPDQPQHF	TGTGCCAGTAGTATAGACAGGGGCCCCGATCAGCCCCAGCATTTT
TRBV7-7	TRBJ2-5	13	-	few	CASSLVPQETQYF	TGTGCCAGCAGCTTAGTCCCTCAAGAGACCCAGTACTTC
TRBV2	TRBJ2-3	11	-	once	CASSAANTQYF	TGTGCCAGCAGTGCCGCGAATACGCAGTATTTT
TRBV20-1	TRBJ2-7	14	-	-	CSAKGRGDSRSQYF	TGCAGTGCTAAAGGACGGGGGGACAGTCGCTCGCAGTACTTC
TRBV20-1	TRBJ1-2	14	TRBD1	few	CSAREQGSPYGYTF	TGCAGTGCTAGGGAACAGGGGTCCCCCTATGGCTACACCTTC
TRBV2	TRBJ2-3	16	TRBD2	-	CASTLMASGGLDTQYF	TGTGCCAGCACCCTAATGGCTAGCGGTGGTTTAGATACGCAGTATTTT
TRBV20-1	TRBJ1-5	15	-	-	CSARPGAGDNQPQHF	TGCAGTGCTAGGCCTGGGGCAGGGGACAATCAGCCCCAGCATTTT
TRBV12-5	TRBJ2-7	15	-	-	CASSKRASGDYEQYF	TGTGCCAGCAGTAAAAGGGCTTCGGGGGACTACGAGCAGTACTTC
TRBV24-1	TRBJ1-2	14	TRBD1	-	CATSEPDREDGYTF	TGTGCCACCAGTGAACCTGACAGGGAGGATGGCTACACCTTC
TRBV5-1	TRBJ2-7	15	-	-	CASSLWGASTYEQYF	TGCGCCAGCAGCTTGTGGGGAGCTTCAACCTACGAGCAGTACTTC
TRBV11-2	TRBJ1-4	16	-	-	CASSLETQGAGQKLFF	TGTGCCAGCAGCTTAGAAACGCAGGGAGCAGGGCAAAAACTGTTTTTT
TRBV7-9	TRBJ2-3	16	TRBD2	-	CASSDRTSGYTDTQYF	TGTGCCAGCAGCGACAGGACTAGCGGTTACACAGATACGCAGTATTTT
TRBV10-3	TRBJ1-1	10	-	-	CAISEWEAFF	TGTGCCATCAGTGAATGGGAAGCTTTCTTT
TRBV25-1	TRBJ1-6	14	-	-	CASTTGTQNSPLHF	TGTGCCAGCACCACCGGGACTCAAAATTCACCCCTCCACTTT
TRBV7-3	TRBJ1-1	14	-	many	CASSLAGSNTEASF	TGTGCCAGCAGCTTAGCCGGTTCGAACACTGAAGCTTCCTTT
TRBV7-9	TRBJ2-7	13	-	-	CASSFDLGDEQYF	TGTGCCAGCAGCTTCGACCTAGGGGACGAGCAGTACTTC
TRBV9	TRBJ2-1	16	TRBD2	few	CASSVGAGGGYNEQFF	TGTGCCAGCAGCGTAGGGGCCGGCGGGGGCTACAATGAGCAGTTCTTC
TRBV7-8	TRBJ2-7	14	TRBD1	many	CASSLADRVTEQYF	TGTGCCAGCAGCCTCGCGGACAGGGTCACCGAGCAGTACTTC
TRBV2	TRBJ1-1	15	TRBD1	-	CASPRGGPENTGAFF	TGTGCCAGCCCCAGGGGGGGACCGGAAAACACTGGAGCTTTCTTT
TRBV9	TRBJ2-7	14	TRBD1	many	CASSVGGQGYEQYF	TGTGCCAGCAGCGTAGGGGGACAGGGATACGAGCAGTACTTC
TRBV27	TRBJ1-2	15	-	-	CASSPVYMGGDGYTF	TGTGCCAGCAGTCCCGTCTATATGGGGGGCGATGGCTACACCTTC
TRBV7-9	TRBJ2-5	19	TRBD1	few	CASSPIDPGQGGIQETQYF	TGTGCCAGCAGCCCTATAGACCCGGGACAGGGGGGAATTCAAGAGACCCAGTACTTC
TRBV24-1	TRBJ1-5	14	-	few	CATIGRWVNQPQHF	TGTGCCACCATTGGCCGGTGGGTCAATCAGCCCCAGCATTTT
TRBV12-3/TRBV12-4	TRBJ1-2	14	TRBD1	few	CASSPGQGARGYTF	TGTGCCAGCAGTCCTGGACAGGGGGCGCGGGGCTACACCTTC
TRBV3-1	TRBJ2-7	14	-	-	CASSPRDRLYEQYF	TGTGCCAGCAGCCCCCGGGACCGACTCTACGAGCAGTACTTC
TRBV7-9	TRBJ2-7	12	TRBD1	once	CASSQQGSEQYF	TGTGCCAGCAGTCAACAGGGGAGCGAGCAGTACTTC
TRBV2	TRBJ2-2	11	-	-	CASRTAGELFF	TGTGCCAGCCGAACCGCGGGGGAGCTGTTTTTT
TRBV9	TRBJ2-1	16	TRBD1	many	CASSVGGQGLYNEQFF	TGTGCCAGCAGCGTAGGAGGACAGGGGCTCTACAATGAGCAGTTCTTC
TRBV14	TRBJ2-7	12	-	many	CASSLDAYEQYF	TGTGCCAGCAGCCTTGATGCCTACGAGCAGTACTTC
TRBV7-2	TRBJ2-3	12	-	-	CASSLFPDTQYF	TGTGCCAGCAGCTTATTCCCAGATACGCAGTATTTT
TRBV7-3	TRBJ2-3	14	-	-	CASSFGLSTDTQYF	TGTGCCAGCAGCTTTGGACTGAGCACAGATACGCAGTATTTT
TRBV7-8	TRBJ2-7	14	TRBD1	many	CASSSSTGPYEQYF	TGTGCCAGCAGCAGTTCGACAGGGCCCTACGAGCAGTACTTC
TRBV7-9	TRBJ2-1	12	-	-	CAAGLGGNEQFF	TGTGCCGCCGGGTTGGGGGGAAATGAGCAGTTCTTC
TRBV7-9	TRBJ2-1	15	-	few	CASSLGLRGNNEQFF	TGTGCCAGCAGCTTGGGCCTAAGGGGGAACAATGAGCAGTTCTTC